This T cell receptor (beta chain) is drawn from a study of T cell changes during pregnancy in multiple sclerosis. Trimming at V came to 1 base and at J to 12 bases, leaving 8 bases not matched to a gene. Germline V gene lookup returns CDR1 MGHRA and CDR2 YSYEKL. The CDR3 spans 14 residues. Produced via immunoSEQ multiplex PCR; TCRdb's table is partial and in-frame only. The sample has approximately 43,000 clones; roughly 93% are singletons. Sequenced here: CD8+ T cells from peripheral blood mononuclear cells, sampled after pregnancy. The chain recombines TRBV4-1 with TRBJ2-1, with 8 bases that match TRBD2. This receptor was obtained from a female donor with multiple sclerosis, enrolled in a pregnancy study. This CDR3 reads CASSQVNRREGQFF. Here the CDR3 DNA reads TGCGCCAGCAGCCAAGTTAATCGACGGGAGGGGCAGTTCTTC.